The sequence of this T cell receptor (beta chain) was determined in a study of cytomegalovirus exposure and HLA in healthy donors. General study points: An analysis done earlier found most TCR beta V segments productive about 87% or about 30% of the time.

Germline-derived CDR1 and CDR2 are LNHDA and SQIVND (reference sequence). The CDR3 contains 15 residues. V shed 5 bases, J shed 8 bases, and the junction held 8 bases outside the gene matches. Vbeta (60) and Jbeta (13) primers were used in the PCR. Some clones are missing from TCRdb's copy, which holds only in-frame ones; the method was immunoSEQ multiplex PCR. The sample lists fewer than 85,000 clones; around 70% were seen once. For this clone: Antigen unknown.

The sequence derives from a man aged 40-50 years in good health and CMV-seropositive. The J gene is TRBJ2-1, the V gene TRBV19; the match to TRBD1 covers 11 bases. Material for sequencing was PBMCs. CDR3: CASSLGQGAGYEQFF. The CDR3 coding sequence is TGTGCCAGTAGTCTCGGACAGGGGGCCGGCTATGAGCAGTTCTTC.